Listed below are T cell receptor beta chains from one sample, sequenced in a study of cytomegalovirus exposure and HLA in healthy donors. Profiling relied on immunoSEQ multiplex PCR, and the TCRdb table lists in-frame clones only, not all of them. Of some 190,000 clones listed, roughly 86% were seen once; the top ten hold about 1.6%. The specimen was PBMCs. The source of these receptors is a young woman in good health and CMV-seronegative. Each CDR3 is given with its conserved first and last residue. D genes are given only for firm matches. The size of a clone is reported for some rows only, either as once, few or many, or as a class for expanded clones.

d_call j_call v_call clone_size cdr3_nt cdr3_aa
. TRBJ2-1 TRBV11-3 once TGTGCCAGCAGCTTAGAATACAGGAGTCCCTACAATGAGCAGTTCTTC CASSLEYRSPYNEQFF
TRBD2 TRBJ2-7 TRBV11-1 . TGTGCCAGCAGCTTGGACGGGGGGGACGCCGAGCAGTACTTC CASSLDGGDAEQYF
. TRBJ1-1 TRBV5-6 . TGTGCCAGCAGCTTTCCGGTGAACACTGAAGCTTTCTTT CASSFPVNTEAFF
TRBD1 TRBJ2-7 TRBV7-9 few TGTGCCAGCAGCTCCAGGAAAGGGGGCGAAAACGAGCAGTACTTC CASSSRKGGENEQYF
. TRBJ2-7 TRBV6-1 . TGTGCCAGCATCGGTGTAGGGGGTGCATACGAGCAGTACTTC CASIGVGGAYEQYF
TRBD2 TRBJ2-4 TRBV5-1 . TGCGCCAGCAGCTTGGCCGTTCTAGCGGGGGACATTCAGTACTTC CASSLAVLAGDIQYF
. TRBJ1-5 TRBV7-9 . TGTGCCAGCAGCCCTCATACAGGAGCCCATCAGCCCCAGCATTTT CASSPHTGAHQPQHF
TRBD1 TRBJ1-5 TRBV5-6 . TGTGCCAGCAGCTTGGACAGGGGGACTCAGCCCCAGCATTTT CASSLDRGTQPQHF
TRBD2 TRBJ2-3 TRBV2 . TGTGCCAGCAGCTCGCGATTACTAGCGGGAGGGGGAAGCACAGATACGCAGTATTTT CASSSRLLAGGGSTDTQYF
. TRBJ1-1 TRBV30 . TGTGCCTGGAGTGGGGGCAGTAGGAACACTGAAGCTTTCTTT CAWSGGSRNTEAFF
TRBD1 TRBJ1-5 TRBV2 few TGTGCCAGCAGTGGACAGGGGATAAGGGCCCAGCATTTT CASSGQGIRAQHF
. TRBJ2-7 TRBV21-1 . TGTGCCAGCAGCAGACAGGGGGGCCCCTACGAGCAGTACTTC CASSRQGGPYEQYF
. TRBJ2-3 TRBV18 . TGTGCCAGCTCAAAGAGGGAGGTCGGCACAGATACGCAGTATTTT CASSKREVGTDTQYF
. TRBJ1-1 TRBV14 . TGTGCCAGCAGCCAAAGCCCGACAGCGCCCCCCTCGAACACTGAAGCTTTCTTT CASSQSPTAPPSNTEAFF
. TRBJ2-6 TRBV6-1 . TGTGCCAGCACTTCAGGGCCGGCTGGGGCCAACGTCCTGACTTTC CASTSGPAGANVLTF
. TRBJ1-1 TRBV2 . TGTGCCAGCAGACACGAACAGGGAACTCGGCCTGAAGCTTTCTTT CASRHEQGTRPEAFF
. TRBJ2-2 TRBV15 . TGTGCCACCAGCAGCGTCTCAGGAATAACCGTGGGGGAGCTGTTTTTT CATSSVSGITVGELFF
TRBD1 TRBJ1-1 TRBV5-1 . TGCGCCAGCAGCTTAGGAGGGGGCGGGACTGAAGCTTTCTTT CASSLGGGGTEAFF
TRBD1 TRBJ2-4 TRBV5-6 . TGTGCCAGCAGCGCCCGGGACAGGTTTCAGGCGAAAAACATTCAGTACTTC CASSARDRFQAKNIQYF
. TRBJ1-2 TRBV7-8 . TGTGCCAGCAGCCGGACTTTAGAATCCCTGACGGGCTACACCTTC CASSRTLESLTGYTF
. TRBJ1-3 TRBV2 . TGTGCCAGCAGGGGCCCCCGGCAGGGTATTGGAAACACCATATATTTT CASRGPRQGIGNTIYF
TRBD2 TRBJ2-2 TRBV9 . TGTGCCAGCAGCGTAGTTGGCGGGAGGGGCACCGGGGAGCTGTTTTTT CASSVVGGRGTGELFF
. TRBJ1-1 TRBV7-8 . TGTGCCAGCAGCTCCCAAAGGACAGACTCGAACACTGAAGCTTTCTTT CASSSQRTDSNTEAFF
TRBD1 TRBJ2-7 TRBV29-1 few TGCAGCGGTGCCGGGACAGGAGACTCCTACGAGCAGTACTTC CSGAGTGDSYEQYF